This T cell receptor (beta chain) stems from a study of blood T cell repertoires in COVID-19. Sequencing was performed with immunoSEQ multiplex PCR; in TCRdb, only in-frame clones are kept and a portion is missing. The sample yields 250,000 to 400,000 clones, around nine tenths seen once. The CDR3 is 14 residues long. V was clipped by 3 bases and J by 9 bases; unmatched bases: 9. Per the germline V gene, CDR1 is MDHEN and CDR2 is SYDVKM. The material sequenced was PBMCs or T cells enriched from blood (not recorded which). The sequence was collected from a man in his fifties or sixties who had recovered from COVID-19. V usage is TRBV28 and J usage is TRBJ1-1, with TRBD1 matching 8 bases. CDR3 sequence (DNA): TGTGCCAGCAGTTTCGTAGCGGACAGGGAAAAAGCTTTCTTT. Protein product: CASSFVADREKAFF.